The rows below give T cell receptor beta chains drawn from one sample of a study of OX40 agonist ivuxolimab in advanced cancers. This table comes from immunoSEQ multiplex PCR, and its TCRdb copy is limited to in-frame clones, with some not included. Of fewer than 65,000 clones listed, approximately 90% were seen once; the top ten hold approximately 0.3%. This material consisted of CD4+ or CD8+ T cells sorted from blood, taken in a trial of the OX40 agonist ivuxolimab. The source is an adult with an advanced solid tumor such as melanoma, head and neck, liver or kidney cancer. The CDR3 runs from the conserved cysteine through the conserved F or W. The D gene is left open where the match is weak. Clone size is stated in some rows and not others, as once, few, many or a class when expanded.

>TRBD1|NA|TRBJ2-1|TRBV6-5
CASSRDRGQGEQFF
TGTGCCAGCAGCCGCGACAGGGGACAGGGGGAGCAGTTCTTC
>NA|NA|TRBJ2-3|TRBV19
CASSMLSASTDTQYF
TGTGCCAGTAGTATGCTCTCAGCTAGCACAGATACGCAGTATTTT
>TRBD2|NA|TRBJ2-3|TRBV7-9
CASSLSPRRGGSDTQYF
TGTGCCAGCAGCTTATCCCCGCGGCGGGGGGGATCGGATACGCAGTATTTT
>NA|NA|TRBJ1-6|TRBV9
CASSVRGVDSSYNSPLHF
TGTGCCAGCAGCGTGAGAGGGGTGGACAGTTCCTATAATTCACCCCTCCACTTT
>NA|few|TRBJ2-5|TRBV6-1
CASSPPLGGQETQYF
TGTGCCAGCAGTCCCCCTTTAGGGGGCCAAGAGACCCAGTACTTC
>NA|NA|TRBJ2-1|TRBV7-9
CASSLNNEQFF
TGTGCCAGCAGCCTTAACAATGAGCAGTTCTTC
>NA|once|TRBJ2-5|TRBV19
CASTDTRGATQGRKETQYF
TGTGCCAGTACCGACACTCGGGGGGCTACACAGGGAAGGAAGGAGACCCAGTACTTC
>NA|NA|TRBJ1-1|TRBV13
CASSLAFSAGNTEAFF
TGTGCCAGCAGCTTAGCCTTCTCCGCGGGGAACACTGAAGCTTTCTTT
>NA|NA|TRBJ2-7|TRBV5-4
CASSPGDTYYEQYF
TGTGCCAGCAGCCCGGGGGACACCTACTACGAGCAGTACTTC
>TRBD2|NA|TRBJ2-3|TRBV5-6
CASSSKTSGGATDTQYF
TGTGCCAGCAGCTCGAAGACTAGCGGGGGGGCAACAGATACGCAGTATTTT
>NA|NA|TRBJ2-7|TRBV7-6
CASSLEGQQGYEQYF
TGTGCCAGCAGCTTAGAGGGGCAACAGGGCTACGAGCAGTACTTC
>NA|NA|TRBJ2-7|TRBV5-5
CASSSLTRFGEQYF
TGTGCCAGCAGCTCGTTGACACGGTTTGGGGAGCAGTACTTC
>NA|NA|TRBJ2-5|TRBV9
CASSVGTDRETQYF
TGTGCCAGCAGCGTAGGCACCGACCGGGAGACCCAGTACTTC
>TRBD2|NA|TRBJ2-3|TRBV25-1
CASSPGLAVSTDTQYF
TGTGCCAGCAGCCCGGGACTAGCGGTTAGCACAGATACGCAGTATTTT
>NA|NA|TRBJ2-2|TRBV7-7
CASSLEGGTGELFF
TGTGCTAGCAGCTTAGAGGGAGGCACCGGGGAGCTGTTTTTT
>TRBD1|NA|TRBJ1-6|TRBV9
CASSPRDSLYNSPLHF
TGTGCCAGCAGCCCCCGGGACAGTCTCTATAATTCACCCCTCCACTTT
>TRBD1|once|TRBJ2-3|TRBV18
CASSPRQGSTDTQYF
TGTGCCAGCTCTCCACGACAGGGCAGCACAGATACGCAGTATTTT
>NA|NA|TRBJ2-5|TRBV6-6
CASRRGGAEKETQYF
TGTGCCAGCAGGCGAGGGGGGGCGGAGAAGGAGACCCAGTACTTC
>TRBD2|NA|TRBJ2-3|TRBV6-5
CASSPGLAGGGEQYF
TGTGCCAGCAGTCCTGGACTAGCGGGGGGGGGAGAGCAGTATTTT
>TRBD1|NA|TRBJ1-6|TRBV7-3
CASSSTGGRSPLHF
TGTGCCAGCAGCTCGACAGGGGGCCGGTCACCCCTCCACTTT
>TRBD2|NA|TRBJ2-5|TRBV5-4
CASRSLTSGQETQYF
TGTGCCAGCAGGTCCTTGACTAGCGGGCAAGAGACCCAGTACTTC
>NA|once|TRBJ2-3|TRBV7-9
CASSSVPSTDTQYF
TGTGCCAGCAGTTCGGTCCCTAGCACAGATACGCAGTATTTT
>NA|NA|TRBJ1-1|TRBV5-6
CASSLQGFEAFF
TGTGCCAGCAGCTTGCAGGGGTTTGAGGCTTTCTTT
>NA|NA|TRBJ1-1|TRBV7-3
CASSLVRASPSNTEAFF
TGTGCCAGCAGCTTAGTGAGGGCTTCTCCTTCCAACACTGAAGCTTTCTTT
>NA|NA|TRBJ2-3|TRBV19
CASSIRRWDTDTQYF
TGTGCCAGTAGTATCCGACGCTGGGACACAGATACGCAGTATTTT
>NA|NA|TRBJ2-5|TRBV11-2
CASSLYWARETQYF
TGTGCCAGCAGCTTATATTGGGCCAGGGAGACCCAGTACTTC
>NA|once|TRBJ2-7|TRBV12-5
CASGSQEYEQYF
TGTGCTAGTGGTTCGCAGGAATACGAGCAGTACTTC
>TRBD1|NA|TRBJ1-1|TRBV7-2
CASSSTGTGGAGAEAFF
TGTGCCAGCAGCTCCACCGGGACAGGGGGCGCGGGTGCTGAAGCTTTCTTT
>NA|NA|TRBJ1-2|TRBV7-9
CASSLAMGTNYGYTF
TGTGCCAGCAGCTTAGCGATGGGAACGAACTATGGCTACACCTTC
>NA|NA|TRBJ1-1|TRBV10-3
CAIGSNRARTEAFF
TGTGCCATCGGGAGCAACAGGGCGCGCACTGAAGCTTTCTTT
>TRBD1|once|TRBJ1-2|TRBV5-8
CASSLSTGGQYGYTF
TGTGCCAGCAGCTTATCTACAGGGGGCCAGTATGGCTACACCTTC
>NA|NA|TRBJ2-5|TRBV5-1
CASSLDLVQETQYF
TGCGCCAGCAGCTTGGACCTCGTTCAAGAGACCCAGTACTTC
>TRBD1|NA|TRBJ1-2|TRBV29-1
CSVPDRVQFSGYTF
TGCAGCGTTCCAGACAGGGTGCAGTTTAGTGGCTACACCTTC
>NA|NA|TRBJ1-2|TRBV6-1
CASSVEGKGAYGYTF
TGTGCCAGCAGTGTTGAAGGGAAAGGGGCCTATGGCTACACCTTC
>NA|NA|TRBJ1-5|TRBV19
CASSESLSGNQPQHF
TGTGCCAGTAGTGAGAGCCTCTCGGGGAATCAGCCCCAGCATTTT
>NA|NA|TRBJ2-7|TRBV7-2
CASSFDRREQYF
TGTGCCAGCAGCTTCGACAGGCGCGAGCAGTACTTC
>NA|NA|TRBJ1-2|TRBV6-6
CASSLSDPRYTF
TGTGCCAGCAGCCTATCGGATCCGCGCTACACCTTC
>TRBD1|NA|TRBJ2-5|TRBV7-2
CASSFRLGDRETQYF
TGTGCCAGCAGCTTCCGGTTGGGGGACAGGGAGACCCAGTACTTC
>TRBD1|NA|TRBJ2-3|TRBV9
CASSPTDRKADTQYF
TGTGCCAGCAGCCCGACGGACAGGAAGGCAGATACGCAGTATTTT
>TRBD1|NA|TRBJ2-7|TRBV4-3
CASSYDRVGTYEQYF
TGCGCCAGCAGCTACGACAGGGTAGGGACCTACGAGCAGTACTTC
>NA|NA|TRBJ2-7|TRBV4-1
CASSPVGTADLEQYF
TGCGCCAGCAGCCCAGTAGGGACCGCTGATTTGGAGCAGTACTTC
>NA|NA|TRBJ1-6|TRBV6-5
CASSRRRDANSPLHF
TGTGCCAGCAGTCGCAGACGGGACGCAAATTCACCCCTCCACTTT
>NA|NA|TRBJ2-3|TRBV5-1
CASSPNGGGTDTQYF
TGCGCCAGCAGCCCCAATGGCGGGGGCACAGATACGCAGTATTTT
>NA|once|TRBJ1-2|TRBV27
CASSRTGGASYGYTF
TGTGCCAGCAGTCGAACGGGGGGGGCTAGCTATGGCTACACCTTC
>NA|NA|TRBJ1-5|TRBV6-1
CASWRGAGDNQPQHF
TGTGCCAGCTGGAGGGGGGCAGGGGACAATCAGCCCCAGCATTTT
>TRBD1|NA|TRBJ1-1|TRBV5-8
CASSFETGGTEAFF
TGTGCCAGCAGCTTTGAGACAGGGGGCACTGAAGCTTTCTTT
>NA|NA|TRBJ1-6|TRBV7-2
CASSLVQTGNSPLHF
TGTGCCAGCAGCTTAGTTCAGACAGGAAATTCACCCCTCCACTTT
>TRBD1|NA|TRBJ1-6|TRBV7-8
CASSDAPGTGGYPLHF
TGTGCCAGCAGCGATGCCCCCGGGACAGGGGGTTACCCCCTCCACTTT
>NA|NA|TRBJ2-5|TRBV5-6
CASSLGRQETQYF
TGTGCCAGCAGCTTGGGACGGCAAGAGACCCAGTACTTC
>NA|NA|TRBJ2-1|TRBV10-2
CASSGRDWDYNEQFF
TGCGCCAGCAGTGGGCGGGACTGGGACTACAATGAGCAGTTCTTC